The 30 T cell receptor beta chains below all came from one sample that was sequenced in a study of OX40 agonist ivuxolimab in advanced cancers. Assay: immunoSEQ multiplex PCR; the TCRdb copy retains only in-frame clones and omits some. This sample has about 49,000 clones, with 85% to 90% found just once. The sequencing used CD4+ or CD8+ T cells sorted from blood, collected in a trial of the OX40 agonist ivuxolimab. The receptors here all came from an adult with an advanced solid tumor such as melanoma, head and neck, liver or kidney cancer.

This sequence joins TRBV9 and TRBJ2-7; the D gene is possibly TRBD2 (5 bases). Germline assignment: CDR1 SGDLS and CDR2 YYNGEE. The CDR3 covers 14 residues. The V gene lost 2 bases and the J gene lost 2 bases, with 11 bases spanning the gap. The CDR3 spells CASSVSYGAYEQYF. The DNA for the CDR3 is TGTGCCAGCAGCGTCTCCTACGGGGCCTACGAGCAGTACTTC.

CDR3 sequence (DNA): TGTGCCAGCAGACCGGACAGGGGTGGTCTGTACGAGCAGTACTTC. Its translation: CASRPDRGGLYEQYF. V gene TRBV6-1 combines with J gene TRBJ2-7, with 9 bases identical to TRBD1. CDR1 is MNHNS, CDR2 SASEGT, per germline. The CDR3 runs to 15 residues. Trimming removed 6 bases from V and 4 bases from J; junction bases left unmatched: 10.

Only a few counts were recorded for this clone. This chain connects TRBV7-9 to TRBJ1-4, with TRBD1 as a possible D gene (5 bases). CDR1 SEHNR and CDR2 FQNEAQ come from the germline V gene (reference sequence). The V end lost 6 bases, the J end lost 6 bases, and 20 bases lay between the germline ends. The CDR3 is made up of 16 amino acids. The CDR3 DNA reads TGTGCCAGCAGATCGTCGGGAGGGGCGATGCATGAAAAACTGTTTTTT. Translated, it gives CASRSSGGAMHEKLFF.

V gene TRBV6-5 combines with J gene TRBJ1-5; a possible D gene is TRBD1 (6 bases). The CDR3 consists of 13 residues. V was trimmed by 6 bases and J by 5 bases, leaving 11 bases between them. The V gene's germline CDR1 is MNHEY and CDR2 SVGAGI. This CDR3 is CASSPHRDQPQHF. CDR3 coding DNA: TGTGCCAGCAGCCCCCACAGGGATCAGCCCCAGCATTTT.

This rearrangement joins TRBV6-5 to TRBJ2-5; tentative D call: TRBD1 (6 bases). Germline V gene lookup returns CDR1 MNHEY and CDR2 SVGAGI. This CDR3 has 14 amino acids. With 5 bases removed from V and 1 base from J, the gap between germline ends came to 11 bases. The CDR3 DNA reads as TGTGCCAGCAGTCCCTCGGACAGCCAAGAGACCCAGTACTTC. It encodes CASSPSDSQETQYF.

The chain recombines TRBV5-4 with TRBJ2-7, with 7 positions matching TRBD1. CDR3 length equals 16 residues. Germline values: CDR1 SGHNT, CDR2 YYREEE (reference sequence). J was trimmed by 2 bases and V by 0 bases; bases with no gene match: 8. The CDR3 is CASSLDRFRGTYEQYF. Written as DNA, the CDR3 is TGTGCCAGCAGCTTGGATCGTTTCAGGGGGACCTACGAGCAGTACTTC.

The chain joins TRBV28 to TRBJ1-1, with 10 bases aligning to TRBD1. The CDR3 has 14 amino acids. From germline, CDR1 is MDHEN and CDR2 SYDVKM. The V segment lost 5 bases and the J segment 5 bases; nucleotides outside the gene matches: 5. CDR3 amino acids: CASSPTGGRTEAFF. CDR3 nucleotides: TGTGCCAGCAGTCCGACAGGGGGCCGGACTGAAGCTTTCTTT.

The chain links TRBV28 to TRBJ2-7; D remains ambiguous. V dropped 7 bases and J dropped 4 bases, with 14 bases sitting between them. Germline CDR1 MDHEN, CDR2 SYDVKM. This CDR3 has 13 amino acids. The CDR3 loop reads CASMGPAVYEQYF. CDR3 nucleotides: TGTGCCAGCATGGGCCCGGCGGTTTACGAGCAGTACTTC.

This sequence joins TRBV7-2 and TRBJ2-3, with D possibly matching TRBD2 (5 bases). CDR3 length equals 11 residues. Trimming removed 5 bases from V and 6 bases from J, with 6 bases in between. Germline lookup yields CDR1 SGHTA and CDR2 FQGNSA. The CDR3 coding sequence is TGTGCCAGCAGCCGGAGGGATACGCAGTATTTT. This sequence encodes CASSRRDTQYF.

The J gene is TRBJ2-3, the V gene TRBV7-3; D might be TRBD1 (6 bases). V was trimmed by 3 bases and J by 2 bases, leaving 12 bases between them. Germline V gene data show CDR1 as SGHTA and CDR2 as FQGTGA. The CDR3 sequence is 15 residues long. The CDR3 loop reads CASSLGASLTDTQYF. The CDR3, as DNA: TGTGCCAGCAGCTTGGGGGCCAGCCTCACAGATACGCAGTATTTT.

The chain couples TRBV27 to TRBJ2-2, with TRBD2 identical over 9 bases. J was trimmed by 3 bases and V by 1 base; bases with no gene match: 6. The CDR3 has 17 amino acids. Germline V CDR1 and CDR2: MNHEY, SMNVEV (reference sequence). The CDR3 DNA is TGTGCCAGCAGTTTATTCCGACTAGCGGAGCACACCGGGGAGCTGTTTTTT. It translates to CASSLFRLAEHTGELFF.

The count of this clone is one. Other nucleotide sequences from this sample produce the same CDR3. The chain uses TRBV5-1 and TRBJ1-1; no clear D. The CDR3 length is 14 residues. V was cut by 0 bases and J by 1 base, with 7 bases left in between. Per germline, CDR1 SGHRS and CDR2 YFSETQ. CDR3 sequence (DNA): TGCGCCAGCAGCTTGGTTCCCGGGAACACTGAAGCTTTCTTT. Translating gives CASSLVPGNTEAFF.

This rearrangement joins TRBV15 to TRBJ2-1; 10 positions match TRBD2. Germline V gives CDR1 LNHNV, CDR2 YYDKDF (reference sequence). The CDR3 sequence is 16 residues long. Trimming removed 1 base from V and 2 bases from J; junction bases left unmatched: 2. CDR3 region: CATSRALAGAYNEQFF. DNA of the CDR3: TGTGCCACCAGCAGAGCCCTAGCGGGAGCCTACAATGAGCAGTTCTTC.

This sequence joins TRBV25-1 and TRBJ2-5, with D possibly being TRBD2 (6 bases). The germline V gene encodes CDR1 MGHDK and CDR2 SYGVNS. The CDR3 is 14 amino acids. Trimming removed 0 bases at V and 4 bases at J, with 9 bases between. CDR3 in amino acids: CASSEYGGGETQYF. The CDR3, as DNA: TGTGCCAGCAGTGAATATGGGGGAGGAGAGACCCAGTACTTC. Based on the CDR3 plus reference TRBV25-1 and TRBJ2-5, the full variable domain is EADIYQTPRYLVIGTGKKITLECSQTMGHDKMYWYQQDPGMELHLIHYSYGVNSTEKGDLSSESTVSRIRTEHFPLTLESARPSHTSQYLCASSEYGGGETQYFGPGTRLLVL.

This clone was seen only a few times. The gene calls are TRBV19 and TRBJ2-3; 11 positions agree with TRBD2. The ends lost 5 bases at V and 1 base at J; junction bases unmatched: 2. Germline V gives CDR1 LNHDA, CDR2 SQIVND (reference sequence). CDR3 length: 15 residues. The CDR3 nucleotides read TGTGCCAGTAGTGTACTAGCGGGAGGCACAGATACGCAGTATTTT. Translating gives CASSVLAGGTDTQYF. The full variable domain, in which reference TRBV19 and TRBJ2-3 provide the parts outside the CDR3, is DGGITQSPKYLFRKEGQNVTLSCEQNLNHDAMYWYRQDPGQGLRLIYYSQIVNDFQKGDIAEGYSVSREKKESFPLTVTSAQKNPTAFYLCASSVLAGGTDTQYFGPGTRLTVL.

This clone was found once. J is TRBJ2-3 and V is TRBV5-1, with a tentative D call TRBD2 (6 bases). Trimming took off 3 bases at V and 3 bases at J, with 11 bases between the two ends. The CDR3 sequence is 14 residues long. Germline CDR1 reads SGHRS; CDR2 reads YFSETQ. CDR3 sequence reads: CASSSGLVTDTQYF. The CDR3 nucleotides are TGCGCCAGCAGCTCGGGACTTGTGACAGATACGCAGTATTTT.

The rearrangement links TRBV6-6 to TRBJ2-7; 7 bases agree with TRBD1. The junction had 5 bases not matched to a gene; V was cut back by 4 bases and J by 5 bases. Germline CDR1 and CDR2: MNHNY and SVGAGI (reference sequence). This CDR3 contains 13 residues. The CDR3 sequence: CASSSWGQNEQYF. CDR3 DNA sequence: TGTGCCAGCAGTTCTTGGGGACAGAACGAGCAGTACTTC.

The chain couples TRBV6-4 to TRBJ1-2; TRBD1 is a possible D gene (5 bases). This CDR3 spans 13 amino acids. Germline-derived CDR1 and CDR2 are MRHNA and SNTAGT. V was trimmed by 5 bases and J by 4 bases, leaving 11 bases between them. CDR3 in DNA: TGTGCCAGCAGTTTACAGAGGGGCTATGGCTACACCTTC. It codes for CASSLQRGYGYTF.

The V and J genes are TRBV15 and TRBJ2-5; D gene uncertain. The V gene's germline CDR1 is LNHNV and CDR2 YYDKDF (reference sequence). CDR3 length: 14 residues. The germline V and J ends were trimmed by 2 bases and 3 bases, with 10 bases remaining between them. In nucleotides, the CDR3 is TGTGCCACCAGCAGATCGTCGATGAAAGAGACCCAGTACTTC. Its protein product is CATSRSSMKETQYF.

This clone appeared a single time. The rearrangement links TRBV7-8 to TRBJ2-7; D uncertain. The CDR3 length is 12 residues. CDR1 and CDR2 (germline): SGHVS, FQNEAQ. Trimming left V 5 bases short and J 6 bases short, with 11 bases between. CDR3 in amino acids: CASSHAGSEQYF. CDR3 DNA: TGTGCCAGCAGCCACGCAGGAAGCGAGCAGTACTTC.

The J gene is TRBJ2-7, the V gene TRBV7-6, with D tentatively TRBD1 (5 bases). CDR1 is SGHVS and CDR2 is FNYEAQ in the germline V gene. V gave up 1 base and J gave up 7 bases, with 17 bases separating them. The CDR3 runs 15 residues. The CDR3 bases are TGTGCCAGCAGCTTAGGGCGGCAGGGTATTACGGAGCAGTACTTC. Encoded protein: CASSLGRQGITEQYF.

The chain has TRBV5-6 and TRBJ2-5; 11 bases map to TRBD2. Per germline, CDR1 SGHDT and CDR2 YYEEEE. The CDR3 consists of 17 residues. The V segment lost 4 bases and the J segment 1 base; nucleotides outside the gene matches: 9. The CDR3 here is CASSLIAGGRTQETQYF. The CDR3 coding sequence is TGTGCCAGCAGCCTAATAGCGGGAGGGAGGACCCAAGAGACCCAGTACTTC.

This chain connects TRBV6-1 to TRBJ2-2, with D unclear. This CDR3 region has 11 residues. Deletions cut 7 bases from V and 2 bases from J, with 2 bases between. The germline gives CDR1 MNHNS, CDR2 SASEGT. Here the CDR3 reads CASTNTGELFF. The CDR3, as DNA: TGTGCCAGCACTAACACCGGGGAGCTGTTTTTT.

J is TRBJ2-3 and V is TRBV29-1; TRBD2 aligns across 9 bases. In germline, CDR1 is SQVTM, CDR2 ANQGSEA. V shed 1 base and J 1 base; nucleotides not matched to a gene: 6. This CDR3 has 16 amino acids. CDR3 bases: TGCAGCGTTGAAGGGGGGCCTAGCGGGGGCACAGATACGCAGTATTTT. As protein: CSVEGGPSGGTDTQYF.

This clone was seen just once. The gene calls are TRBV9 and TRBJ1-6; no reliable D call. CDR3 length equals 15 residues. Trimming pared 6 bases from V and 10 bases from J, leaving 20 bases between. Germline assignment: CDR1 SGDLS and CDR2 YYNGEE. The CDR3 protein is CASNPEAERGSPLHF. The CDR3 region has the DNA TGTGCCAGCAACCCTGAGGCAGAACGAGGGTCACCCCTCCACTTT.

The J gene is TRBJ2-7, the V gene TRBV29-1; TRBD1 aligns across 7 bases. The ends lost 7 bases at V and 2 bases at J; junction bases unmatched: 5. The CDR3 consists of 12 residues. The germline V gene encodes CDR1 SQVTM and CDR2 ANQGSEA. CDR3 region: CSGGQATYEQYF. CDR3 nucleotides: TGCAGCGGAGGACAGGCCACCTACGAGCAGTACTTC.

This clone was seen only a few times. The CDR3 bases are TGTGCCAGCAGGGACAGGGGGCAGGTCTATGGCTACACCTTC. It yields the protein CASRDRGQVYGYTF. V is TRBV28 and J is TRBJ1-2; 11 nucleotides align to TRBD1. The J segment lost 4 bases and the V segment lost 6 bases, leaving 4 bases of the junction unmatched. The CDR3 consists of 14 residues. Per the germline V gene, CDR1 is MDHEN and CDR2 is SYDVKM.

J is TRBJ1-5 and V is TRBV18; 9 positions agree with TRBD1. The CDR3 is made up of 14 amino acids. V lost 3 bases, J lost 4 bases, and 1 base stayed unmatched. Germline CDR1 and CDR2: KGHSH and LQKENI. DNA for the CDR3: TGTGCCAGCTCACCCGGGACAGGGAATCAGCCCCAGCATTTT. It translates to CASSPGTGNQPQHF.

This sequence joins TRBV10-1 and TRBJ1-2; D might be TRBD1 (5 bases). Germline-derived CDR1 and CDR2 are WNHNN and SYGVQD (reference sequence). Trimming removed 4 bases from V and 2 bases from J, with 11 bases in between. CDR3 length: 14 amino acids. CDR3 sequence: CASSADISNYGYTF. The CDR3 DNA follows: TGCGCCAGCAGTGCGGACATTTCGAACTATGGCTACACCTTC.

The chain employs TRBV5-1 and TRBJ1-1; perhaps TRBD1 as D (5 bases). The CDR3 runs to 14 residues. Germline CDR1 and CDR2: SGHRS and YFSETQ. Trimming removed 4 bases at V and 4 bases at J, with 14 bases between. The CDR3: CASSLRGGTTEAFF. CDR3 nucleotides: TGCGCCAGCAGCCTCCGTGGGGGGACCACTGAAGCTTTCTTT.